This section outlines one T cell receptor beta chain sequence together with its context. As yet, its antigen is unknown. Vbeta (60) and Jbeta (13) primers were used in the PCR. Data came from immunoSEQ multiplex PCR; TCRdb stores just in-frame clones and leaves some out. Of about 96,000 clones listed, roughly 74% are singletons. The sample belongs to a study of cytomegalovirus exposure and HLA in healthy donors. Study-wide points: Later analysis placed DRB1 highest and HLA-C lowest in TCR association rates, which differed by HLA locus.

V was clipped by 4 bases and J by 3 bases, with 10 bases between them. Looked up from germline, CDR1 is LNHDA and CDR2 is SQIVND (reference sequence). The CDR3 is 13 amino acids. This TCR was recovered from a woman between 65 and 79 years old in good health and CMV-seropositive. The V and J genes are TRBV19 and TRBJ2-7, with a weak D call TRBD1 (6 bases). The sample consisted of PBMCs. DNA for the CDR3: TGTGCCAGTAGTACACGGACAGTCTACGAGCAGTACTTC. Translating gives CASSTRTVYEQYF.